Presented here are 14 T cell receptor beta chains from one specimen sequenced in a study of T cells in Graves' hyperthyroidism and ophthalmopathy. Authors of the study amplified TCR beta CDR3 regions from RNA transcripts. The HTBI primer set drove a first-round RT-PCR of the TCR CDR3. Each CDR3 protein is one row after TCRdb ran MiXCR on the multiplex PCR reads. The sample includes under 350,000 distinct CDR3 sequences, 15% to 20% of them seen just once. The specimen was blood. Every receptor here comes from a woman aged 45 to 65 with Graves' hyperthyroidism.

This clonotype was seen once. The chain recombines TRBV5-1 with TRBJ1-1, with TRBD1 matching 9 bases. Germline V gene data show CDR1 as SGHRS and CDR2 as YFSETQ. CDR3 size: 16 residues. Germline trimming cut 0 bases from V and 5 bases from J; bases unmatched to any gene: 8. DNA for the CDR3: TGCGCCAGCAGCTTGGAACAGGGGGCGCTCCGAACTGAAGCTTTCTTT. Encoded protein: CASSLEQGALRTEAFF.

Concerning this clonotype itself: It may be a read error: a sequence one base away is much more abundant. The chain has TRBV27 and TRBJ1-3; D is uncertain. The V end lost 8 bases, the J end lost 0 bases, and 14 bases lay between the germline ends. CDR1 and CDR2 (germline): MNHEY, SMNVEV (reference sequence). This CDR3 is 15 amino acids long. Written as DNA, the CDR3 is TGTGCCAGCGGTCCTTCTAGAGCCTCTGGAAACACCATATATTTT. Protein sequence: CASGPSRASGNTIYF.

Here the CDR3 reads CASSLDTTGAEAFF. The CDR3 DNA sequence: TGTGCCAGCAGCTTAGACACAACGGGGGCTGAAGCTTTCTTT. The V gene is TRBV11-1, the J gene TRBJ1-1, with a weak D call TRBD1 (5 bases). CDR1 is SGHAT, CDR2 FQDESV, per germline (reference sequence). Between the trimmed V and J ends, which lost 1 base and 6 bases, there was a span of 12 bases. This CDR3 contains 14 residues.

Points on this clonotype: Mismatch with germline at one junction end may stem from a read error. The rearrangement uses TRBV7-7 and TRBJ2-5; 8 positions agree with TRBD2. Per the germline V gene, CDR1 is SSHAT and CDR2 is FNYEAQ (reference sequence). The CDR3 covers 16 residues. CDR3 protein: CASSLGVAGSPETQYF. The CDR3 nucleotides are TGTGCTAGCAGCTTAGGGGTAGCGGGAAGCCCAGAGACCCAGTACTTC.

There are many counts of this clonotype. This chain joins TRBV12-3 or TRBV12-4 and TRBJ1-4, with D tentatively TRBD1 (5 bases). Trimming removed 3 bases from V and 7 bases from J, with 15 bases in between. This CDR3 contains 15 residues. CDR3 DNA sequence: TGTGCCAGCAGTTTGTCGGCAGGGCATACTGAAAAACTGTTTTTT. Its translation is CASSLSAGHTEKLFF.

This clonotype has a handful of counts. The chain carries TRBV4-1 and TRBJ1-3; no clear D. The germline gives CDR1 MGHRA, CDR2 YSYEKL. Trimming left V 5 bases short and J 8 bases short, with 10 bases between. CDR3 length equals 12 residues. The CDR3 loop is CASSASTDTIYF. DNA of the CDR3: TGCGCCAGCAGCGCCTCGACCGACACCATATATTTT.

This clonotype has ten or more counts. This chain links TRBV5-1 with TRBJ2-7; 12 nucleotides line up with TRBD2. Trimming cost V 0 bases and J 7 bases; bases outside gene matches: 8. The CDR3 covers 16 residues. The V gene's germline CDR1 is SGHRS and CDR2 YFSETQ. The CDR3 loop is CASSLGTSGTLAEQYF. DNA for the CDR3: TGCGCCAGCAGCTTGGGGACTAGCGGGACTCTGGCTGAGCAGTACTTC.

The CDR3 bases are TGTGCCAGCAGCTCCCGGGCCATGAGGTCACCCCTCCACTTT. This codes for CASSSRAMRSPLHF. This chain links TRBV5-6 with TRBJ1-6; D is unclear. The CDR3 consists of 14 residues. CDR1 SGHDT and CDR2 YYEEEE come from the germline V gene. Trimming took 3 bases from V and 10 from J, leaving 14 bases between them.

This clonotype has ten or more counts. The chain recombines TRBV30 with TRBJ1-1; 7 bases are a match to TRBD1. Germline V gene data show CDR1 as GTSNPN and CDR2 as SVGIG (reference sequence). The CDR3 runs to 14 residues. The J segment lost 1 base and the V segment lost 5 bases, leaving 7 bases of the junction unmatched. CDR3 protein: CAWFDRVRNTEAFF. CDR3 coding DNA: TGTGCCTGGTTTGACAGGGTAAGGAACACTGAAGCTTTCTTT.

CDR3 in amino acids: CASSLDGTHMANTGELFF. Written as DNA, the CDR3 is TGCGCCAGCAGCTTGGACGGGACTCACATGGCGAACACCGGGGAGCTGTTTTTT. This sequence joins TRBV5-1 and TRBJ2-2; weak D call: TRBD2 (6 bases). Trimming pared 0 bases from V and 0 bases from J, leaving 15 bases between. Germline V CDR1 and CDR2: SGHRS, YFSETQ. CDR3 length: 18 amino acids.

Many counts were recorded for this clonotype. The chain uses TRBV5-1 and TRBJ2-1; D possibly corresponds to TRBD1 (6 bases). This CDR3 spans 15 amino acids. V was shortened by 0 bases and J by 8 bases, with 15 bases between the two germline ends. In germline, CDR1 is SGHRS, CDR2 YFSETQ. The CDR3 loop reads CASSLVQGIVDEQFF. CDR3 in DNA: TGCGCCAGCAGCTTGGTTCAGGGGATTGTAGATGAGCAGTTCTTC.

To note about this clonotype: At one end the junction does not follow the germline gene, possibly because of a read error. This sequence joins TRBV3-1 and TRBJ2-1; 11 nucleotides line up with TRBD2. The germline CDR1 and CDR2 sequences are LGHDT and YNNKEL (reference sequence). CDR3 length: 17 amino acids. CDR3 nucleotide sequence: TGTGCCAGCAGCCATTACCCGGGACTAGCGGAGTACAATGAGCAGTCCTTC. Its translation is CASSHYPGLAEYNEQSF.

This clonotype was recorded a few times. The chain uses TRBV10-3 and TRBJ2-2, with D maybe TRBD2 (6 bases). From germline, CDR1 is ENHRY and CDR2 SYGVKD. This CDR3 region has 15 residues. The V gene lost 5 bases and the J gene lost 4 bases, with 14 bases spanning the gap. CDR3 nucleotides: TGTGCCATCAGTTTGGGGGGAGACCCCACCGGGGAGCTGTTTTTT. Translated, it gives CAISLGGDPTGELFF.

In its sample, this clonotype was seen a few times. The rearrangement uses TRBV10-1 and TRBJ2-5, with 10 bases that match TRBD2. The germline CDR1 and CDR2 sequences are WNHNN and SYGVQD (reference sequence). The ends lost 4 bases at V and 0 bases at J; junction bases unmatched: 2. The CDR3 is 15 residues long. The CDR3 region has the DNA TGCGCCAGCAGTGGGGGACTAGCGCACCAAGAGACCCAGTACTTC. It codes for CASSGGLAHQETQYF.